One sample yielded the 32 T cell receptor beta chains listed below, sequenced in a study of shared clonotypes between healthy human individuals. Using immunoSEQ multiplex PCR, the repertoire was profiled, and TCRdb retains in-frame clones only, with some absent. The sample consists of about 380,000 clones, roughly 96% of them appearing once. Sequenced input: memory CD8+ T cells sorted from blood. This sample's subset: CD45RO+ cells pooled with CCR7-negative TemRA cells. All receptors come from a man between 25 and 39 years old in good health.

This clone was recorded a few times. The chain links TRBV2 to TRBJ1-5; D unresolved. The ends were cut back, 2 bases at V and 2 bases at J, with 4 bases in the middle. CDR3 size: 13 residues. Germline CDR1 SNHLY, CDR2 FYNNEI. CDR3: CASSEQGNQPQHF. The CDR3 DNA reads as TGTGCCAGCAGTGAACAGGGCAATCAGCCCCAGCATTTT. Supplemented by reference TRBV2 and TRBJ1-5, the full variable domain reads EPEVTQTPSHQVTQMGQEVILRCVPISNHLYFYWYRQILGQKVEFLVSFYNNEISEKSEIFDDQFSVERPDGSNFTLKIRSTKLEDSAMYFCASSEQGNQPQHFGDGTRLSIL.

The J gene is TRBJ1-1, the V gene TRBV5-6, with TRBD1 as a possible D gene (5 bases). Germline lookup yields CDR1 SGHDT and CDR2 YYEEEE. V lost 0 bases and J 5 bases, leaving 8 bases between the germline ends. This CDR3 is 13 amino acids long. The CDR3 reads CASSLVGRTEAFF. The CDR3 DNA sequence: TGTGCCAGCAGCTTGGTGGGGCGTACTGAAGCTTTCTTT.

This clone has just one count. The chain links TRBV30 to TRBJ1-6, with a possible D match to TRBD1 (5 bases). The ends were cut back, 0 bases at V and 7 bases at J, with 7 bases in the middle. The CDR3 covers 13 residues. Per germline, CDR1 GTSNPN and CDR2 SVGIG (reference sequence). The CDR3 DNA follows: TGTGCCTGGAGTGTCAGGGCAAATTCACCCCTCCACTTT. Protein product: CAWSVRANSPLHF.

The V call is TRBV6-4, the J call TRBJ1-2, with D possibly matching TRBD1 (5 bases). The ends were cut back, 2 bases at V and 4 bases at J, with 17 bases in the middle. The germline V gene encodes CDR1 MRHNA and CDR2 SNTAGT. The CDR3 is 16 amino acids. Here the CDR3 reads CASSDTTGRGIYGYTF. CDR3 DNA sequence: TGTGCCAGCAGTGACACCACGGGACGCGGTATCTATGGCTACACCTTC.

The chain combines TRBV7-6 with TRBJ2-3; D may correspond to TRBD1 or TRBD2 (5 bases each). V dropped 5 bases and J dropped 4 bases, with 10 bases sitting between them. Germline V gene sequence: CDR1 SGHVS, CDR2 FNYEAQ. CDR3 length: 13 amino acids. The CDR3 spells CASSPLGADTQYF. In DNA form, the CDR3 reads TGTGCCAGCAGCCCACTGGGGGCAGATACGCAGTATTTT.

The rearrangement uses TRBV5-1 and TRBJ2-7, with D possibly matching TRBD1 (5 bases). The CDR3 sequence is 11 residues long. V lost 6 bases and J 3 bases, leaving 7 bases between the germline ends. Germline CDR1 and CDR2: SGHRS and YFSETQ. The CDR3 DNA reads as TGCGCCAGCAAAAGGGGCTACGAGCAGTACTTC. Translation gives CASKRGYEQYF.

The gene calls are TRBV29-1 and TRBJ1-1, with TRBD1 as a possible D gene (6 bases). The V gene's germline CDR1 is SQVTM and CDR2 ANQGSEA. The CDR3 runs 12 residues. V gave up 7 bases and J gave up 2 bases, with 11 bases separating them. The CDR3 sequence: CSGGDTNTEAFF. The CDR3 region has the DNA TGCAGCGGCGGGGACACCAACACTGAAGCTTTCTTT.

The CDR3 DNA is TGTGCCAGCAGTTTCCCCACCGTGGCGGAAAACACCGGGGAGCTGTTTTTT. Encoded protein: CASSFPTVAENTGELFF. V usage is TRBV28 and J usage is TRBJ2-2; no definite D call. V dropped 3 bases and J dropped 2 bases, with 16 bases sitting between them. CDR1 is MDHEN and CDR2 is SYDVKM in the germline V gene. This CDR3 spans 17 amino acids.

The chain combines TRBV16 with TRBJ1-1; 9 bases fit TRBD1. Germline trimming cut 6 bases from V and 7 bases from J; bases unmatched to any gene: 6. Germline CDR1 reads KGHSY; CDR2 reads FQNENV. This CDR3 comprises 13 residues. The CDR3 sequence: CASRGQGLSEAFF. The CDR3 DNA follows: TGTGCCAGCAGGGGACAGGGCCTAAGTGAAGCTTTCTTT.

The rearrangement joins TRBV15 to TRBJ2-1; TRBD2 might be the D (6 bases). CDR1 is LNHNV and CDR2 is YYDKDF in the germline V gene (reference sequence). The CDR3 totals 15 residues. Trimming pared 1 base from V and 8 bases from J, leaving 15 bases between. The CDR3 spells CATSRASTRGYEQFF. The CDR3 coding sequence is TGTGCCACCAGCAGAGCGTCGACTAGAGGGTATGAGCAGTTCTTC. Drawing the rest from reference TRBV15 and TRBJ2-1, the complete variable domain is DAMVIQNPRYQVTQFGKPVTLSCSQTLNHNVMYWYQQKSSQAPKLLFHYYDKDFNNEADTPDNFQSRRPNTSFCFLDIRSPGLGDTAMYLCATSRASTRGYEQFFGPGTRLTVL.

The chain combines TRBV5-1 with TRBJ2-1; the D call may be TRBD1 or TRBD2 (7 bases each). Trimming shortened V by 6 bases and J by 2 bases, and 15 bases separated the two germline ends. The germline gives CDR1 SGHRS, CDR2 YFSETQ. This CDR3 has 15 amino acids. DNA for the CDR3: TGCGCCAGCAACCAGGGGGGAGGGACCTACAATGAGCAGTTCTTC. Translation: CASNQGGGTYNEQFF.

This chain connects TRBV6-1 to TRBJ2-7; 7 bases line up with TRBD1. Trimming took 6 bases from V and 3 from J; bases not matched to a gene: 11. Germline CDR1 and CDR2: MNHNS and SASEGT. The CDR3 runs to 15 residues. In DNA form, the CDR3 reads TGTGCCAGCAGGGGGGACGACAGGGCGGTCTACGAGCAGTACTTC. As protein: CASRGDDRAVYEQYF.

This chain connects TRBV7-3 to TRBJ2-1, with TRBD1 matching 7 bases. With 5 bases clipped from V and 4 bases from J, the junction kept 2 bases outside the gene matches. Germline V lookup: CDR1 SGHTA, CDR2 FQGTGA. The length of the CDR3 is 13 residues. The CDR3 DNA reads TGTGCCAGCAGCCCGACAGGGTACAATGAGCAGTTCTTC. This sequence encodes CASSPTGYNEQFF.

The chain has TRBV30 and TRBJ2-2; D call uncertain. Germline V CDR1 and CDR2: GTSNPN, SVGIG (reference sequence). The CDR3 loop spans 12 amino acids. The V gene lost 0 bases and the J gene lost 5 bases, with 4 bases spanning the gap. The CDR3 DNA is TGTGCCTGGAGTGTAGTTACCGGGGAGCTGTTTTTT. Its protein is CAWSVVTGELFF. Full variable domain (missing parts from reference TRBV30 and TRBJ2-2): SQTIHQWPATLVQPVGSPLSLECTVEGTSNPNLYWYRQAAGRGLQLLFYSVGIGQISSEVPQNLSASRPQDRQFILSSKKLLLSDSGFYLCAWSVVTGELFFGEGSRLTVL.

The rearrangement joins TRBV28 to TRBJ1-5; D not certain. CDR1 and CDR2 (germline): MDHEN, SYDVKM. The CDR3 has 12 residues. V was cut by 5 bases and J by 5 bases, with 7 bases left in between. CDR3 region: CASSMRDQPQHF. CDR3 nucleotide sequence: TGTGCCAGCAGTATGAGGGATCAGCCCCAGCATTTT.

The CDR3 region has the DNA TGTGCCAGTAGTATAAGGCCTCTAGCGGGGGCCTGGGAGCAGTACTTC. Translating it yields CASSIRPLAGAWEQYF. This chain joins TRBV19 and TRBJ2-7; 10 bases align to TRBD2. Germline-derived CDR1 and CDR2 are LNHDA and SQIVND (reference sequence). The trim removed 2 bases at V and 7 bases at J, leaving 11 bases unmatched. The CDR3 length is 16 residues.

The chain is built from TRBV10-2 and TRBJ2-1; 10 nucleotides match TRBD2. This CDR3 is 13 amino acids long. Trimming took 2 bases from V and 15 from J; bases not matched to a gene: 7. Germline loops: CDR1 WSHSY, CDR2 SAAADI. CDR3 bases: TGCGCCAGCAGTGAGGCTAGCGGGAGATCTTGGTTCTTC. Translated, it gives CASSEASGRSWFF.

This clone was found once. The rearrangement uses TRBV11-2 and TRBJ2-7; D is possibly TRBD1 (6 bases). Trimming left V 6 bases short and J 0 bases short, with 9 bases between. CDR3 size: 13 residues. CDR1 and CDR2 (germline): SGHAT, FQNNGV. Here the CDR3 reads CASRRTDSYEQYF. The CDR3 DNA sequence: TGTGCCAGCAGGCGGACAGACTCCTACGAGCAGTACTTC.

The chain has TRBV2 and TRBJ1-2; D unresolved. V was shortened by 8 bases and J by 3 bases, with 13 bases between the two germline ends. This CDR3 has 13 residues. Germline V CDR1 and CDR2: SNHLY, FYNNEI. The CDR3 bases are TGTGCCAGCTGGGTTCGGGGAGACTATGGCTACACCTTC. Its protein product is CASWVRGDYGYTF.

The chain links TRBV4-1 to TRBJ2-1, with TRBD2 as a possible D gene (6 bases). This CDR3 region has 16 residues. Deletions cut 3 bases from V and 0 bases from J, with 12 bases between. CDR1 is MGHRA and CDR2 is YSYEKL in the germline V gene. The CDR3 bases are TGCGCCAGCAGCCACCCTCACGGGGGCTCCTACAATGAGCAGTTCTTC. It yields the protein CASSHPHGGSYNEQFF.

The V call is TRBV6-5, the J call TRBJ1-2, with unresolved D. This CDR3 spans 12 amino acids. V lost 5 bases and J lost 8, with 12 bases in between. From germline, CDR1 is MNHEY and CDR2 SVGAGI. This CDR3 reads CASSTTASGYTF. The CDR3 DNA follows: TGTGCCAGCAGTACCACAGCTTCCGGCTACACCTTC.

This chain joins TRBV28 and TRBJ1-2; 9 bases line up with TRBD1. The CDR3 sequence is 14 residues long. Germline assignment: CDR1 MDHEN and CDR2 SYDVKM. The CDR3 DNA reads as TGTGCTACCACGGGACAGGGTTTGCTAGGAGGCTACACCTTC. The encoded protein is CATTGQGLLGGYTF.

This clone was recorded only once. The chain employs TRBV30 and TRBJ2-2; D unresolved. Germline V gene lookup returns CDR1 GTSNPN and CDR2 SVGIG (reference sequence). The CDR3 extends over 11 amino acids. The V and J ends lost 0 bases and 7 bases respectively, with 3 bases between them. CDR3 region: CAWSVLGELFF. The CDR3 region has the DNA TGTGCCTGGAGTGTCCTCGGGGAGCTGTTTTTT.

This chain connects TRBV28 to TRBJ1-4, with D possibly TRBD1 on 6 matching bases. This CDR3 spans 15 amino acids. Trimming took off 6 bases at V and 3 bases at J, with 14 bases between the two ends. In germline, CDR1 is MDHEN, CDR2 SYDVKM. CDR3 sequence: CASSLNRVANEKLFF. DNA for the CDR3: TGTGCCAGCAGCCTCAACAGGGTTGCTAATGAAAAACTGTTTTTT.

The CDR3 DNA reads TGTGCCAGCAGTTCCCTCGGGAGGGCCACAGATACGCAGTATTTT. Its protein is CASSSLGRATDTQYF. The chain uses TRBV28 and TRBJ2-3, with 8 bases fitting TRBD2. V shed 4 bases and J 2 bases; nucleotides not matched to a gene: 5. CDR1 and CDR2 from the germline V gene are MDHEN and SYDVKM. CDR3 size: 15 residues.

The genes are TRBV7-9 and TRBJ2-3; 8 nucleotides line up with TRBD2. V shed 4 bases and J 5 bases; nucleotides not matched to a gene: 5. Germline values: CDR1 SEHNR, CDR2 FQNEAQ (reference sequence). The CDR3 is 14 residues long. CDR3 DNA sequence: TGTGCCAGCAGCTACGCCGGGACTAGAGATACGCAGTATTTT. This translates into CASSYAGTRDTQYF.

V is TRBV5-1 and J is TRBJ2-7; D might be TRBD1 (6 bases). Per germline, CDR1 SGHRS and CDR2 YFSETQ. CDR3 length: 15 amino acids. V was trimmed by 0 bases and J by 2 bases, leaving 12 bases between them. CDR3 residues: CASSLAGTIPYEQYF. The CDR3 DNA reads as TGCGCCAGCAGCTTGGCCGGGACAATTCCCTACGAGCAGTACTTC.

The CDR3 loop is CASSQDPFRGAFF. The CDR3 coding sequence is TGCGCCAGCAGCCAAGACCCCTTCCGAGGCGCTTTCTTT. The genes are TRBV4-1 and TRBJ1-1, with D hard to call. The CDR3 is 13 residues long. CDR1 and CDR2 from the germline V gene are MGHRA and YSYEKL. The germline V and J ends were trimmed by 0 bases and 11 bases, with 13 bases remaining between them.

J is TRBJ1-3 and V is TRBV7-9; a weak D match, TRBD1 (6 bases). The germline V gene encodes CDR1 SEHNR and CDR2 FQNEAQ (reference sequence). This CDR3 comprises 16 residues. V was pared by 3 bases and J by 3 bases, with 15 bases between. CDR3 amino acids: CASSLVQGSGGNTIYF. The CDR3 DNA reads TGTGCCAGCAGCTTGGTCCAGGGGTCGGGTGGAAACACCATATATTTT.

The gene calls are TRBV9 and TRBJ2-3, with D hard to call. Trimming pared 0 bases from V and 2 bases from J, leaving 7 bases between. The germline CDR1 and CDR2 sequences are SGDLS and YYNGEE. The CDR3 is 14 residues long. The CDR3 nucleotides read TGTGCCAGCAGCGTAGATCCGACCACAGATACGCAGTATTTT. It codes for CASSVDPTTDTQYF. Full variable domain (missing parts from reference TRBV9 and TRBJ2-3): DSGVTQTPKHLITATGQRVTLRCSPRSGDLSVYWYQQSLDQGLQFLIQYYNGEERAKGNILERFSAQQFPDLHSELNLSSLELGDSALYFCASSVDPTTDTQYFGPGTRLTVL.

The V call is TRBV11-2, the J call TRBJ1-3; D is unclear. V dropped 0 bases and J dropped 2 bases, with 8 bases sitting between them. The CDR3 totals 15 residues. Germline CDR1 is SGHAT and CDR2 is FQNNGV. CDR3 DNA: TGTGCCAGCAGCTTAGAGTGGCTAGCTGGAAACACCATATATTTT. Translated, it gives CASSLEWLAGNTIYF.

The rearrangement links TRBV7-6 to TRBJ1-5, with TRBD1 as a possible D gene (6 bases). Per germline, CDR1 SGHVS and CDR2 FNYEAQ. CDR3 length equals 14 residues. V was clipped by 0 bases and J by 5 bases, with 8 bases between them. The CDR3 DNA follows: TGTGCCAGCAGCTTAGCAGGGGGTGATCAGCCCCAGCATTTT. It translates to CASSLAGGDQPQHF.